This TCR beta chain was recovered during a study of blood T cell repertoires in COVID-19. Using immunoSEQ multiplex PCR, the repertoire was profiled, and TCRdb retains in-frame clones only, with some absent. The repertoire holds under 130,000 clones, 69% seen once, with about 5.9% in the top ten. In its sample, this clone was seen a few times. J was trimmed by 6 bases and V by 6 bases; bases with no gene match: 13. The CDR3 loop spans 15 amino acids. Germline V gene data show CDR1 as MDHEN and CDR2 as SYDVKM. The TCR sequence derives from an elderly man with acute or convalescent COVID-19. This sequence joins TRBV28 and TRBJ1-1; 7 nucleotides agree with TRBD1. The sample was peripheral blood. The CDR3 reads CASSLGRAGGSEAFF. DNA of the CDR3: TGTGCCAGCAGCTTGGGGCGGGCAGGGGGTTCTGAAGCTTTCTTT.